This T cell receptor (beta chain) was sequenced during a study of blood T cell repertoires in COVID-19. Study-wide context: The samples span acute and convalescent COVID-19 from the United States, Italy and Spain. In each case, the material was cDNA or gDNA derived from T cells, B-cell-depleted T cells, or PBMCs.

Authors' analysis steps: Reference gene primers were amplified, and this amplification served to estimate nucleated cell counts. TCRdb's copy holds only in-frame clones and misses some; the assay was immunoSEQ multiplex PCR. V and J calls and clone size are given by that table; D and trimming were obtained from the DNA. The sample has around 81,000 clones, 88% seen once; the top ten hold 7.3%. The germline V gene has CDR1 MDHEN and CDR2 SYDVKM. CDR3 length: 15 residues. Trimming removed 5 bases from V and 6 bases from J, with 20 bases in between. This receptor was taken from a man in his 70s with acute or convalescent COVID-19. Sequenced: peripheral blood. The chain has TRBV28 and TRBJ2-7; D perhaps matches TRBD1 (5 bases). CDR3 sequence reads: CASSAISGAFREQYF. In DNA form, the CDR3 reads TGTGCCAGCAGTGCCATTAGTGGGGCTTTTCGCGAGCAGTACTTC. Complete variable domain (other parts from reference TRBV28 and TRBJ2-7): DVKVTQSSRYLVKRTGEKVFLECVQDMDHENMFWYRQDPGLGLRLIYFSYDVKMKEKGDIPEGYSVSREKKERFSLILESASTNQTSMYLCASSAISGAFREQYFGPGTRLTVT.